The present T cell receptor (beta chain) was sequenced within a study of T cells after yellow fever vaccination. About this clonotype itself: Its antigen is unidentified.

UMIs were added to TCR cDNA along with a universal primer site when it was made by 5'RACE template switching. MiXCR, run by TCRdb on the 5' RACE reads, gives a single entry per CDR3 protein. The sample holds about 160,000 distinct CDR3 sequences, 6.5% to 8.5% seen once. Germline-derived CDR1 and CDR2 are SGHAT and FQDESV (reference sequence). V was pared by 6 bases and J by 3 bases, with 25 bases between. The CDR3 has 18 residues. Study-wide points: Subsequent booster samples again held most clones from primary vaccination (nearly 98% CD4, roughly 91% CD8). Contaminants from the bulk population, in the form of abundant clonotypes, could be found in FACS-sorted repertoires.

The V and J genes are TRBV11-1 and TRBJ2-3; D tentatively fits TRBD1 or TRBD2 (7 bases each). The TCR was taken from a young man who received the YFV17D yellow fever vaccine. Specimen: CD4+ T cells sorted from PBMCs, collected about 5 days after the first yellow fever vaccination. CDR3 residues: CASSSRGVPGQRTDTQYF. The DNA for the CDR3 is TGTGCCAGCAGTTCCCGGGGGGTCCCGGGACAGAGAACAGATACGCAGTATTTT.